This T cell receptor beta chain is from a study of OX40 agonist ivuxolimab in advanced cancers. Study overall: Dose-escalation cases comprised hepatocellular carcinoma, melanoma, renal cell or head and neck cancer. Therapy given before enrollment (anti-PD-1, anti-PD-L1 or anti-CTLA-4) was allowed, and roughly 41% had some. Three patients, one with hepatocellular carcinoma and two with cutaneous melanoma, responded partially.

There are 15 residues in the CDR3. With 5 bases clipped from V and 3 bases from J, the junction kept 7 bases outside the gene matches. Germline assignment: CDR1 SGHKS and CDR2 YYEKEE (reference sequence). As concerns this clone: What it binds is unknown.

Profiling relied on immunoSEQ multiplex PCR, and the TCRdb table lists in-frame clones only, not all of them. The sample contains some 23,000 clones, approximately 79% of which appear only once. Study outcomes and limitations: Some nonresponders also had low normalized T-cell clonal expansion.

The receptor's source is an adult with an advanced solid tumor such as melanoma, head and neck, liver or kidney cancer. J is TRBJ2-2 and V is TRBV5-5, with 7 bases that match TRBD1. This sample comprised CD4+ or CD8+ T cells sorted from blood, obtained in a trial of the OX40 agonist ivuxolimab. CDR3 sequence reads: CASSQGQRYTGELFF. CDR3 DNA sequence: TGTGCCAGCAGTCAGGGACAGAGATACACCGGGGAGCTGTTTTTT.